These 18 T cell receptor beta chains were all obtained from the same sample, sequenced in a study of cytomegalovirus exposure and HLA in healthy donors. Use of 60 Vbeta and 13 Jbeta primers characterized the PCR. Profiling relied on immunoSEQ multiplex PCR, and the TCRdb table lists in-frame clones only, not all of them. The top ten clones hold 1.4% of a sample with roughly 180,000 clones, 70% to 85% of them seen once. Sequencing was performed on PBMCs. The receptors here all came from a woman in her thirties in good health and CMV-seropositive.

The chain combines TRBV7-2 with TRBJ1-2; 9 bases fit TRBD1. CDR3 length: 17 residues. From germline, CDR1 is SGHTA and CDR2 FQGNSA. J gave up 8 bases and V 3 bases, and 16 bases lay outside the gene matches. The CDR3 nucleotides are TGTGCCAGCAGCTTTACCCTCGACAGGGGGGCCAGGGTGGGCTACACCTTC. Protein: CASSFTLDRGARVGYTF.

The chain carries TRBV4-1 and TRBJ1-1, with D possibly TRBD1 on 5 matching bases. Trimming removed 0 bases from V and 3 bases from J, with 8 bases in between. Germline values: CDR1 MGHRA, CDR2 YSYEKL. The CDR3 has 14 amino acids. The CDR3 DNA reads as TGCGCCAGCAGCCAAGAGGGGGGGTACACTGAAGCTTTCTTT. Translating it yields CASSQEGGYTEAFF.

A single count supports this clone. V and J are TRBV28 and TRBJ1-2; possibly TRBD1 for D (6 bases). This CDR3 contains 13 residues. Trimming left V 3 bases short and J 12 bases short, with 17 bases between. Germline V gives CDR1 MDHEN, CDR2 SYDVKM. The CDR3 sequence is CASSFPDRRRDTF. The CDR3 nucleotides read TGTGCCAGCAGTTTCCCCGACAGGAGACGCGACACCTTC.

The chain has TRBV5-6 and TRBJ2-7; D is possibly TRBD1 (5 bases). This CDR3 region has 15 residues. V gave up 2 bases and J gave up 1 base, with 13 bases separating them. CDR1 and CDR2 (germline): SGHDT, YYEEEE. DNA for the CDR3: TGTGCCAGCAGCTTTGGCAGGGCGATTTCCTACGAGCAGTACTTC. It translates to CASSFGRAISYEQYF. Looking up the rest from reference TRBV5-6 and TRBJ2-7 gives the full variable domain: DAGVTQSPTHLIKTRGQQVTLRCSPKSGHDTVSWYQQALGQGPQFIFQYYEEEERQRGNFPDRFSGHQFPNYSSELNVNALLLGDSALYLCASSFGRAISYEQYFGPGTRLTVT.

The chain recombines TRBV6-5 with TRBJ1-5; 9 positions agree with TRBD1. Germline values: CDR1 MNHEY, CDR2 SVGAGI. The CDR3 has 15 residues. V shed 10 bases, J shed 5 bases, and the junction held 12 bases outside the gene matches. The CDR3 spells CATAKQGALYQPQHF. CDR3 nucleotide sequence: TGTGCCACTGCGAAACAGGGGGCCCTTTATCAGCCCCAGCATTTT.

CDR3 sequence (DNA): TGTGCCACCCGGACTAGCGGACACAATGAGCAGTTCTTC. This sequence encodes CATRTSGHNEQFF. The chain recombines TRBV6-5 with TRBJ2-1; 10 nucleotides match TRBD2. With V trimmed by 10 bases and J by 5 bases, 5 bases remained unmatched. The CDR3 has 13 residues. Germline CDR1 MNHEY, CDR2 SVGAGI.

CDR3 sequence: CASSQGTGYGYTF. CDR3 nucleotides: TGTGCCAGCAGTCAGGGGACAGGATATGGCTACACCTTC. The rearrangement joins TRBV28 to TRBJ1-2, with 8 bases that match TRBD1. CDR3 length: 13 amino acids. V lost 5 bases, J lost 5 bases, and 4 bases stayed unmatched. Germline V lookup: CDR1 MDHEN, CDR2 SYDVKM.

This chain links TRBV6-4 with TRBJ2-6, with 7 bases that match TRBD2. Looked up from germline, CDR1 is MRHNA and CDR2 is SNTAGT. This CDR3 is built from 18 residues. Trimming removed 3 bases from V and 3 bases from J; junction bases left unmatched: 11. The CDR3, as DNA: TGTGCCAGCAGTGAGGAGGCGGGAGTTGTAGGTGGGGCCAACGTCCTGACTTTC. Its protein is CASSEEAGVVGGANVLTF.

The V gene is TRBV11-3, the J gene TRBJ2-1, with a tentative D call TRBD1 (5 bases). CDR1 and CDR2 from the germline V gene are SGHNT and YENEEA. The CDR3 loop spans 15 amino acids. The V end lost 4 bases, the J end lost 0 bases, and 10 bases lay between the germline ends. The CDR3 nucleotides are TGTGCCAGCAGCTCAGGGCCGAGCTCCTACAATGAGCAGTTCTTC. This sequence encodes CASSSGPSSYNEQFF.

V usage is TRBV29-1 and J usage is TRBJ1-3, with D hard to call. Trimming pared 7 bases from V and 4 bases from J, leaving 17 bases between. CDR3 length equals 14 residues. Germline CDR1 SQVTM, CDR2 ANQGSEA. CDR3 nucleotide sequence: TGCAGCGCCGACGCCACGGGGATGGGAAACACCATATATTTT. Translating gives CSADATGMGNTIYF.

J is TRBJ2-2 and V is TRBV5-1; 11 bases map to TRBD1. This CDR3 is built from 14 residues. The V gene end was trimmed by 4 bases and the J gene end by 6 bases; junction bases not matched to a gene: 2. Germline V gene lookup returns CDR1 SGHRS and CDR2 YFSETQ. CDR3 sequence: CASSTGQGAGELFF. The CDR3, as DNA: TGCGCCAGCAGCACGGGACAGGGGGCCGGGGAGCTGTTTTTT.

The V and J genes are TRBV27 and TRBJ2-3, with a possible D match to TRBD1 (6 bases). V was cut by 5 bases and J by 0 bases, with 9 bases left in between. This CDR3 spans 14 amino acids. Germline V gene data show CDR1 as MNHEY and CDR2 as SMNVEV (reference sequence). CDR3 protein: CASSRQASTDTQYF. The CDR3 DNA follows: TGTGCCAGCAGTAGACAGGCTAGCACAGATACGCAGTATTTT.

The V and J genes are TRBV25-1 and TRBJ1-4; 7 nucleotides line up with TRBD1. This CDR3 is built from 14 residues. The V segment lost 0 bases and the J segment 8 bases; nucleotides outside the gene matches: 3. Germline assignment: CDR1 MGHDK and CDR2 SYGVNS. The DNA of the CDR3 is TGTGCCAGCAGTGAATATGGGACAGTCGAAAAACTGTTTTTT. Translated, it gives CASSEYGTVEKLFF.

CDR3 DNA: TGTGCCAGCAGCCCCTTAGCGGGATCGTACGAGCAGTACTTC. It specifies CASSPLAGSYEQYF. This rearrangement joins TRBV7-3 to TRBJ2-7, with 8 bases that match TRBD2. This CDR3 region has 14 residues. After removal of 5 bases from V and 4 bases from J, the junction contained 7 bases not matched to a gene. Germline-derived CDR1 and CDR2 are SGHTA and FQGTGA.

This clone turned up a few times. The rearrangement links TRBV7-8 to TRBJ2-7; TRBD1 is a possible D gene (6 bases). This CDR3 spans 12 amino acids. Trimming pared 2 bases from V and 6 bases from J, leaving 8 bases between. Germline V gene data show CDR1 as SGHVS and CDR2 as FQNEAQ. In DNA, the CDR3 is TGTGCCAGCAGCTTAAGGGGGACCGAGCAGTACTTC. As protein: CASSLRGTEQYF.

This clone was observed a single time. The chain is built from TRBV5-5 and TRBJ2-7; perhaps TRBD1 as D (5 bases). CDR1 SGHKS and CDR2 YYEKEE come from the germline V gene (reference sequence). The CDR3 consists of 14 residues. V was pared by 4 bases and J by 0 bases, with 11 bases between. The CDR3 reads CASSPGINSYEQYF. The CDR3 DNA follows: TGTGCCAGCAGCCCAGGGATAAACTCCTACGAGCAGTACTTC.

This rearrangement joins TRBV25-1 to TRBJ2-1, with TRBD2 matching 7 bases. CDR1 is MGHDK, CDR2 SYGVNS, per germline. This CDR3 has 14 amino acids. Unmatched junction bases numbered 8, after V lost 5 bases and J lost 7 bases. The CDR3 nucleotides read TGTGCCAGCAGTCTAACGGGAGGTTATAATGAGCAGTTCTTC. Translating it yields CASSLTGGYNEQFF.

The chain recombines TRBV7-9 with TRBJ1-5; a possible D gene is TRBD1 (5 bases). This CDR3 is built from 14 residues. Trimming pared 3 bases from V and 6 bases from J, leaving 12 bases between. Germline V CDR1 and CDR2: SEHNR, FQNEAQ (reference sequence). CDR3 bases: TGTGCCAGCAGCTTGGGGGAGGGCGGTCAGCCCCAGCATTTT. Translation: CASSLGEGGQPQHF.